Listed below are T cell receptor beta chains from one sample, sequenced in a study of cytomegalovirus exposure and HLA in healthy donors. Clones were sequenced by immunoSEQ multiplex PCR, and TCRdb holds only the in-frame ones, with some missing. The table lists 150,000 to 200,000 clones, 72% of them singletons, with 2% to 3% in the top ten. Sequencing used PBMCs. The source of these receptors is a human donor in good health. The CDR3 runs from the conserved cysteine through the conserved F or W. D genes are given only for firm matches. Only part of the rows carry a size: once, few, many, or a class if the clone is expanded.

cdr3_nt cdr3_aa j_call v_call d_call clone_size
TGTGCCTGGAGTGGGGCCGGGACAGCTAACAATGAGCAGTTCTTC CAWSGAGTANNEQFF TRBJ2-1 TRBV30 TRBD1 NA
TGTGCCTGGAGTGTTGTGACCGCGGGAGAAGCTTTCTTT CAWSVVTAGEAFF TRBJ1-1 TRBV30 NA NA
TGTGCCAGCAGCCAAGCTTGGACAGGGGGGAGCAATGAGCAGTTCTTC CASSQAWTGGSNEQFF TRBJ2-1 TRBV4-2 TRBD1 once
TGCGCCAGCAGCTTGGGACAGGGAGAAACCTACAATGAGCAGTTCTTC CASSLGQGETYNEQFF TRBJ2-1 TRBV5-1 TRBD1 NA
TGTGCCAGCAGCACCGGACAGGGGGCTAGGGAGTCACCCCTCCACTTT CASSTGQGARESPLHF TRBJ1-6 TRBV5-4 TRBD1 NA
TGCAGTGCCAGGGCTAGCACTGAAGCTTTCTTT CSARASTEAFF TRBJ1-1 TRBV20-1 NA NA
TGTGCCAGCAGTTATACAGGGAGCAATCAGCCCCAGCATTTT CASSYTGSNQPQHF TRBJ1-5 TRBV6-5 NA few
TGTGCCAGCAGCCGGGGACAGGGGGCGCATGGCTACACCTTC CASSRGQGAHGYTF TRBJ1-2 TRBV11-2 TRBD1 NA
TGCGCCAGCAGCTTTAATCAGGGTAAGGAAGGCGAGCAGTACTTC CASSFNQGKEGEQYF TRBJ2-7 TRBV5-1 NA NA
TGTGCCAGCAGCTTAACTAGCGGGGGGGCAACAGATACGCAGTATTTT CASSLTSGGATDTQYF TRBJ2-3 TRBV7-8 TRBD2 NA
TGTGCCATCAGTGAGTCCTCGATGACAGCAACTAATGAAAAACTGTTTTTT CAISESSMTATNEKLFF TRBJ1-4 TRBV10-3 NA NA
TGTGCCAGCAGCCCCGGAGACCGGGTCAAAAACATTCAGTACTTC CASSPGDRVKNIQYF TRBJ2-4 TRBV6-6 NA few
TGTGCCAGCAGCTTGCGGGACAGGGGCCTTTTCTCTGGAAACACCATATATTTT CASSLRDRGLFSGNTIYF TRBJ1-3 TRBV7-9 TRBD1 once
TGTGCCAGCAGCCAAGACCTCGGGACAGGGGGTCCGGGAGATACGCAGTATTTT CASSQDLGTGGPGDTQYF TRBJ2-3 TRBV14 TRBD1 NA
TGCGCCAGCAGCCAAGACTACCAAGAGACCCAGTACTTC CASSQDYQETQYF TRBJ2-5 TRBV4-3 NA NA
TGCGCCAGCAGCGGCGAACAGGGGGCGTCTACGGGCACCGGGGAGCTGTTTTTT CASSGEQGASTGTGELFF TRBJ2-2 TRBV5-1 TRBD1 NA
TGTGCCAGCAGCCCTGACGGGGGTACGCAGTATTTT CASSPDGGTQYF TRBJ2-3 TRBV6-6 NA few
TGTGCCAGCAGTCGACAGGACAACGAAGCTTTCTTT CASSRQDNEAFF TRBJ1-1 TRBV7-9 NA NA
TGTGCCAGCAGTCAGACAGGGGAGGGCTCACCCCTCCACTTT CASSQTGEGSPLHF TRBJ1-6 TRBV2 TRBD1 NA
TGTGCCATCAGTGAAAAAGACAGGCATGAGCAGTTCTTC CAISEKDRHEQFF TRBJ2-1 TRBV10-3 NA NA
TGTGCCAGCAAGGCAGGGGGCTACGAGCAGTACTTC CASKAGGYEQYF TRBJ2-7 TRBV6-6 TRBD1 NA
TGTGCCAGCAGCTTAGGGCGCGGGTACGAGCAGTACTTC CASSLGRGYEQYF TRBJ2-7 TRBV7-2 NA NA
TGTGCCAGCAGTTTCAGGGGAACTAGCACAGATACGCAGTATTTT CASSFRGTSTDTQYF TRBJ2-3 TRBV27 NA NA
TGTGCCAGCAGTTTTGACGGGGGGAACACTGAAGCTTTCTTT CASSFDGGNTEAFF TRBJ1-1 TRBV27 NA NA